The 24 T cell receptor beta chains given below trace back to one sample, sequenced in a study of preoperative IRX-2 immunotherapy in early breast cancer. Treatment denoted: preoperative locoregional IRX-2 cytokine immunotherapy. Assay: immunoSEQ multiplex PCR; the TCRdb copy retains only in-frame clones and omits some. The sample consists of tens of thousands of clones, nearly 90% of them appearing once. The starting material was tumor tissue, obtained after IRX-2 immunotherapy. These receptors all stem from a human donor with breast cancer.

The V gene is TRBV6-8, the J gene TRBJ2-1, with 9 bases lining up with TRBD2. This CDR3 comprises 15 residues. Germline V gene data show CDR1 as MNHGY and CDR2 as SAAAGT. Trimming cost V 4 bases and J 3 bases; bases outside gene matches: 4. CDR3 sequence: CASSSREGVYNEQFF. CDR3 in DNA: TGTGCCAGCAGTTCGCGGGAGGGGGTCTACAATGAGCAGTTCTTC.

The chain combines TRBV6-8 with TRBJ2-3, with TRBD2 matching over 7 bases. The CDR3 runs to 14 residues. Germline CDR1 reads MNHGY; CDR2 reads SAAAGT. The J segment lost 0 bases and the V segment lost 11 bases, leaving 8 bases of the junction unmatched. CDR3 region: CASGSGTSTDTQYF. The CDR3 region has the DNA TGTGCCTCGGGGAGCGGGACTAGCACAGATACGCAGTATTTT.

The gene calls are TRBV11-3 and TRBJ1-4, with D possibly TRBD1 on 5 matching bases. This CDR3 contains 15 residues. CDR1 and CDR2 (germline): SGHNT, YENEEA. Trimming left V 6 bases short and J 12 bases short, with 23 bases between. The CDR3, as DNA: TGTGCCAGCAGTTTTTCCCAGGGCCAGGGCGGGGAACTGTTTTTT. This codes for CASSFSQGQGGELFF.

This rearrangement joins TRBV7-1 to TRBJ1-5, with D tentatively TRBD1 (6 bases). TRBV7-1 is marked as an open reading frame, function uncertain. Between the trimmed V and J ends, which lost 6 bases and 6 bases, there was a span of 18 bases. The length of the CDR3 is 15 residues. In nucleotides, the CDR3 is TGTGCCAGCAGGTTAGATCTGGGGGCCGCTCAGCCCCAGCATTTT. It translates to CASRLDLGAAQPQHF.

The J gene is TRBJ1-1, the V gene TRBV4-1; possible D gene TRBD1, 5 bases. The V gene lost 1 base and the J gene lost 5 bases, with 14 bases spanning the gap. Per germline, CDR1 MGHRA and CDR2 YSYEKL. The CDR3 contains 15 residues. The CDR3 coding sequence is TGCGCCAGCAGCCAAGTGCAGGGTAGAAGTACTGAAGCTTTCTTT. As protein: CASSQVQGRSTEAFF.

The genes are TRBV6-4 and TRBJ2-5; D is uncertain. Trimming took 6 bases from V and 5 from J, leaving 16 bases between them. The CDR3 consists of 14 residues. Germline loops: CDR1 MRHNA, CDR2 SNTAGT. The CDR3 region is CASRGHGDRETQYF. CDR3 DNA: TGTGCCAGCAGGGGTCACGGAGACCGGGAGACCCAGTACTTC.

V and J are TRBV6-8 and TRBJ1-1; D gene ambiguous. V was shortened by 6 bases and J by 1 base, with 6 bases between the two germline ends. The length of the CDR3 is 12 residues. Germline CDR1 reads MNHGY; CDR2 reads SAAAGT. The CDR3 DNA reads as TGTGCCAGCAGGACCCAGAACACTGAAGCTTTCTTT. Translation: CASRTQNTEAFF.

In DNA, the CDR3 is TGTGCCAGCAGCTTGGGGTCTGGATTTGGAAACTACGAGCAGTACGTC. The encoded protein is CASSLGSGFGNYEQYV. This chain connects TRBV11-3 to TRBJ2-7; D remains unclear. The CDR3 runs 16 residues. V shed 3 bases and J shed 3 bases, with 18 bases lying between them. CDR1 and CDR2 (germline): SGHNT, YENEEA.

The chain has TRBV1 and TRBJ1-3. TRBV1 is a pseudogene. CDR3 length equals 17 residues. As DNA, the CDR3 is TGCGCCAGCAGCCCTGGCCGGGGGCGATTCTCTGGAAACACCATATATTTT. This translates into CASSPGRGRFSGNTIYF.

This clone occurred once. This chain connects TRBV28 to TRBJ1-5; D ambiguous. The CDR3 runs 16 residues. Germline CDR1 MDHEN, CDR2 SYDVKM. V shed 2 bases and J shed 0 bases, with 11 bases lying between them. The CDR3 loop reads CASSLPPAASNQPQHF. The CDR3 DNA reads as TGTGCCAGCAGTTTACCCCCGGCAGCTAGCAATCAGCCCCAGCATTTT.

The chain employs TRBV6-8 and TRBJ1-1; D not resolved. Trimming took off 0 bases at V and 10 bases at J, with 21 bases between the two ends. Germline V CDR1 and CDR2: MNHGY, SAAAGT. CDR3 size: 16 residues. The CDR3 DNA reads TGTGCCAGCAGTTACTCGACCAGGTTTGATTCTACGGGAGCTTTCTTT. It specifies CASSYSTRFDSTGAFF.

The rearrangement uses TRBV29-1 and TRBJ2-2; D is tentatively TRBD1 or TRBD2 (5 bases each). The germline V gene has CDR1 SQVTM and CDR2 ANQGSEA. The CDR3 is 13 amino acids. V lost 3 bases to trimming and J lost 4 bases, with 9 bases between them. Here the CDR3 reads CSVDEGITGELFF. The CDR3 DNA reads as TGCAGCGTTGATGAGGGGATCACCGGGGAGCTGTTTTTT.

The CDR3 is CAWTRGRAGPGELFF. The CDR3 DNA reads TGTGCCTGGACCCGAGGGAGGGCCGGACCCGGGGAGCTGTTTTTT. The V call is TRBV30, the J call TRBJ2-2, with TRBD2 identical over 7 bases. The CDR3 runs 15 residues. Unmatched junction bases numbered 11, after V lost 4 bases and J lost 6 bases. The V gene's germline CDR1 is GTSNPN and CDR2 SVGIG (reference sequence). Variable domain in full (rest from reference TRBV30 and TRBJ2-2): SQTIHQWPATLVQPVGSPLSLECTVEGTSNPNLYWYRQAAGRGLQLLFYSVGIGQISSEVPQNLSASRPQDRQFILSSKKLLLSDSGFYLCAWTRGRAGPGELFFGEGSRLTVL.

V usage is TRBV7-1 and J usage is TRBJ2-5; D gene ambiguous. TRBV7-1 carries the ORF label, with uncertain function. V dropped 4 bases and J dropped 1 base, with 7 bases sitting between them. The CDR3 loop spans 13 amino acids. The CDR3 sequence is CASSLRAQETQYF. DNA of the CDR3: TGTGCCAGCAGCTTACGGGCCCAAGAGACCCAGTACTTC.

For this clone: One end of the junction varies from germline; a read error may be responsible. The chain is built from TRBV6-8 and TRBJ2-2; D is possibly TRBD2 (5 bases). This CDR3 spans 15 amino acids. Looked up from germline, CDR1 is MNHGY and CDR2 is SAAAGT. The CDR3 loop is CASSYFAGNTGELFF. The DNA of the CDR3 is TGTGCCAGCAGCTACTTTGCGGGGAACACCGGGGAGCTGTTTTTT.

The chain links TRBV28 to TRBJ1-2; TRBD1 matches 7 bases. With V trimmed by 2 bases and J by 4 bases, 4 bases remained unmatched. Germline loops: CDR1 MDHEN, CDR2 SYDVKM. The CDR3 loop spans 14 amino acids. The CDR3 protein is CASSLLQGSYGYTF. CDR3 DNA sequence: TGTGCCAGCAGTTTACTACAGGGGTCCTATGGCTACACCTTC.

This CDR3 is CASKLAGSGEQYF. The CDR3, as DNA: TGCGCCAGCAAATTAGCGGGCTCGGGGGAGCAGTACTTC. The chain has TRBV10-2 and TRBJ2-7, with TRBD2 matching 7 bases. CDR1 WSHSY and CDR2 SAAADI come from the germline V gene. The length of the CDR3 is 13 residues. The V gene end was trimmed by 7 bases and the J gene end by 7 bases; junction bases not matched to a gene: 10.

This clone was picked up a small number of times. The chain links TRBV19 to TRBJ1-4; no definite D call. The length of the CDR3 is 14 residues. Germline values: CDR1 LNHDA, CDR2 SQIVND (reference sequence). V was pared by 2 bases and J by 5 bases, with 9 bases between. The DNA for the CDR3 is TGTGCCAGTAGTATATATGCCCGCAATGAAAAACTGTTTTTT. It is translated as CASSIYARNEKLFF.

The rearrangement joins TRBV6-8 to TRBJ1-5; 10 bases fit TRBD1. CDR3 length: 18 residues. The germline gives CDR1 MNHGY, CDR2 SAAAGT. Trimming at V came to 4 bases and at J to 0 bases, leaving 9 bases not matched to a gene. CDR3 DNA sequence: TGTGCCAGCAGTTCCCCCCGGGACAGGGGATATAGCAATCAGCCCCAGCATTTT. Protein: CASSSPRDRGYSNQPQHF.

This chain connects TRBV15 to TRBJ1-2; tentative D call: TRBD1 (5 bases). V was trimmed by 0 bases and J by 4 bases, leaving 12 bases between them. CDR1 is LNHNV, CDR2 YYDKDF, per germline (reference sequence). CDR3 length: 15 amino acids. The CDR3 reads CATSRDPGDLYGYTF. DNA of the CDR3: TGTGCCACCAGCAGAGACCCTGGGGACCTCTATGGCTACACCTTC. The full variable domain, its missing parts supplied by reference TRBV15 and TRBJ1-2, is DAMVIQNPRYQVTQFGKPVTLSCSQTLNHNVMYWYQQKSSQAPKLLFHYYDKDFNNEADTPDNFQSRRPNTSFCFLDIRSPGLGDTAMYLCATSRDPGDLYGYTFGSGTRLTVV.

V gene TRBV11-3 combines with J gene TRBJ2-5, with TRBD2 matching 7 bases. CDR3 size: 14 residues. Trimming removed 1 base from V and 5 bases from J; junction bases left unmatched: 4. Looked up from germline, CDR1 is SGHNT and CDR2 is YENEEA. CDR3 residues: CASSLVGGFETQYF. CDR3 in DNA: TGTGCCAGCAGCTTAGTGGGAGGGTTTGAGACCCAGTACTTC.

A single count supports this clone. This rearrangement joins TRBV18 to TRBJ1-4; 11 bases map to TRBD1. V shed 3 bases and J 8 bases; nucleotides not matched to a gene: 8. Germline V gene data show CDR1 as KGHSH and CDR2 as LQKENI. The CDR3 length is 16 residues. CDR3 DNA: TGTGCCAGCTCACCTAGACCCCGGGACAGGGGGGAAAAACTGTTTTTT. Protein sequence: CASSPRPRDRGEKLFF.

CDR3 region: CASSVTGAQETQYF. The CDR3 coding sequence is TGCGCCAGCAGCGTGACAGGGGCCCAAGAGACCCAGTACTTC. The chain couples TRBV5-1 to TRBJ2-5; 8 nucleotides line up with TRBD1. Looked up from germline, CDR1 is SGHRS and CDR2 is YFSETQ. The CDR3 has 14 amino acids. The trim removed 4 bases at V and 1 base at J, leaving 3 bases unmatched. Based on the CDR3 plus reference TRBV5-1 and TRBJ2-5, the full variable domain is KAGVTQTPRYLIKTRGQQVTLSCSPISGHRSVSWYQQTPGQGLQFLFEYFSETQRNKGNFPGRFSGRQFSNSRSEMNVSTLELGDSALYLCASSVTGAQETQYFGPGTRLLVL.

This chain links TRBV5-1 with TRBJ2-1; 10 nucleotides align to TRBD1. V shed 3 bases and J 2 bases; nucleotides not matched to a gene: 2. This CDR3 comprises 15 residues. CDR1 and CDR2 (germline): SGHRS, YFSETQ. CDR3 nucleotide sequence: TGCGCCAGCAGCTCTGGACAGGGGGCCTACAATGAGCAGTTCTTC. Protein sequence: CASSSGQGAYNEQFF.